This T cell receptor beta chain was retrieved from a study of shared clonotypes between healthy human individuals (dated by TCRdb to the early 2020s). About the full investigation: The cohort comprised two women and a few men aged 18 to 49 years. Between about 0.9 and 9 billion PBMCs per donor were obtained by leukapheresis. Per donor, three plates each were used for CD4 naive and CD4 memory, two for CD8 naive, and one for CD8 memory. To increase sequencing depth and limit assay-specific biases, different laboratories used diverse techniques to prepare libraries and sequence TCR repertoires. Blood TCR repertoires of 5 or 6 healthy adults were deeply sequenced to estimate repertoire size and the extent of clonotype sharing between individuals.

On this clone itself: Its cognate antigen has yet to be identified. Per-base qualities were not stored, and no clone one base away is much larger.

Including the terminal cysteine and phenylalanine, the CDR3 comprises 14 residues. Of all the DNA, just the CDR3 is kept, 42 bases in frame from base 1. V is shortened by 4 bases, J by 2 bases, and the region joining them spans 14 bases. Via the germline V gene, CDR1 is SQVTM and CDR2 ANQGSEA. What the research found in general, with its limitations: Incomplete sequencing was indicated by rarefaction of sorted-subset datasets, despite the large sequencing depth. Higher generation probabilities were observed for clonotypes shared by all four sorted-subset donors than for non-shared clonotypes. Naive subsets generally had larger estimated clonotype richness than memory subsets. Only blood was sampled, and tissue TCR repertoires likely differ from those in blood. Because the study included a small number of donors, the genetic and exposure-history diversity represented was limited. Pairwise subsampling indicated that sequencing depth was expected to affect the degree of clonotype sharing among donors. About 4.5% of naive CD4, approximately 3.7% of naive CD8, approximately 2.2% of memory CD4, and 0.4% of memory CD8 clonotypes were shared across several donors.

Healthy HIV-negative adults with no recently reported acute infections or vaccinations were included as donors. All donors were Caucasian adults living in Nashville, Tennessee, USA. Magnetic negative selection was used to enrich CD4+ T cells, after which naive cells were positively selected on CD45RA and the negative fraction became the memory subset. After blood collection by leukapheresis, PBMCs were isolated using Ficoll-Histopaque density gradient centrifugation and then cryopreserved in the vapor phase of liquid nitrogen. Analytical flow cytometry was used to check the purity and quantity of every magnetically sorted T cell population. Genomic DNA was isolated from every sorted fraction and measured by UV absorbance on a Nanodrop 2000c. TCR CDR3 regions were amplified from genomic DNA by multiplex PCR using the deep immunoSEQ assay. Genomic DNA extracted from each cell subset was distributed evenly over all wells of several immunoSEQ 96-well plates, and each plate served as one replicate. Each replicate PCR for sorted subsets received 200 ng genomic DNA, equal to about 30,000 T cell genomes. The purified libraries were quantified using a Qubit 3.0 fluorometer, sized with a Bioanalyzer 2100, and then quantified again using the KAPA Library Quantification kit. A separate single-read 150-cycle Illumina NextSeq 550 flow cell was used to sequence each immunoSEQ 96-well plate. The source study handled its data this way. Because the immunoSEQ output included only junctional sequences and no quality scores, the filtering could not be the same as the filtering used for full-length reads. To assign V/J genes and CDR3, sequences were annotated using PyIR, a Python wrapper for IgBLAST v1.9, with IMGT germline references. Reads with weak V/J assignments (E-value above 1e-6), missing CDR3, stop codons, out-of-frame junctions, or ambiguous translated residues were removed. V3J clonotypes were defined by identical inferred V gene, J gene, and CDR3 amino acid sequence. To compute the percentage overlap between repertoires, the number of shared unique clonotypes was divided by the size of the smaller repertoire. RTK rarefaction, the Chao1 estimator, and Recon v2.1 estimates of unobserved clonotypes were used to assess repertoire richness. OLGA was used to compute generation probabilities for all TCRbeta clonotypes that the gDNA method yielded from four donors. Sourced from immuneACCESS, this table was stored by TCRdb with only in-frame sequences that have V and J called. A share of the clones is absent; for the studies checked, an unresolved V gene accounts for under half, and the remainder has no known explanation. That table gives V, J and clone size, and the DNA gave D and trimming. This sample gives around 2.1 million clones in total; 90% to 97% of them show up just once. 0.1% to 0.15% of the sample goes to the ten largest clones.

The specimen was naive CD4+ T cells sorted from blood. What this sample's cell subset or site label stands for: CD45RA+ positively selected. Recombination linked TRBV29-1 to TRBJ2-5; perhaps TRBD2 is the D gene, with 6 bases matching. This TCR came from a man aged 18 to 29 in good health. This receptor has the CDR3 CSVVSLGGQETQYF. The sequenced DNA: TGCAGCGTTGTTTCGCTTGGGGGGCAAGAGACCCAGTACTTC. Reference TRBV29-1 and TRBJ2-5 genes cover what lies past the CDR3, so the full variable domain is SAVISQKPSRDICQRGTSLTIQCQVDSQVTMMFWYRQQPGQSLTLIATANQGSEATYESGFVIDKFPISRPNLTFSTLTVSNMSPEDSSIYLCSVVSLGGQETQYFGPGTRLLVL.